Each of the 3 T cell receptor beta chains below was sequenced from the same sample in a study of T cell responses to AZD1222 COVID-19 vaccine. The assay was immunoSEQ multiplex PCR, and TCRdb's table has in-frame clones only and misses some. The repertoire consists of fewer than 200,000 clones, with roughly 92% occurring once and the leading ten covering 1.6%. This material consisted of peripheral blood, taken on day 0 of AZD1222 vaccination. The receptor source for this set is an adult in good health.

The chain combines TRBV9 with TRBJ2-6; 9 nucleotides align to TRBD1. Germline lookup yields CDR1 SGDLS and CDR2 YYNGEE. There are 18 residues in the CDR3. With V trimmed by 4 bases and J by 0 bases, 8 bases remained unmatched. CDR3 nucleotide sequence: TGTGCCAGCAGCATCCGGGACAGGGCGAGCTCTGGGGCCAACGTCCTGACTTTC. Protein: CASSIRDRASSGANVLTF.

The V call is TRBV27, the J call TRBJ2-3; 7 bases align to TRBD2. Losses at the gene ends were 10 bases for V and 2 bases for J; bases not matched to a gene: 6. The length of the CDR3 is 13 residues. Per germline, CDR1 MNHEY and CDR2 SMNVEV (reference sequence). The CDR3 sequence: CATSGDYTDTQYF. Here the CDR3 DNA reads TGTGCCACCTCGGGGGACTACACAGATACGCAGTATTTT.

The chain joins TRBV7-8 to TRBJ2-7, with D tentatively TRBD1 (5 bases). The CDR3 is made up of 13 amino acids. The V gene's germline CDR1 is SGHVS and CDR2 FQNEAQ. Deletions cut 0 bases from V and 5 bases from J, with 8 bases between. In DNA form, the CDR3 reads TGTGCCAGCAGCTTAGCTGGGGCAAACGAGCAGTACTTC. It codes for CASSLAGANEQYF.